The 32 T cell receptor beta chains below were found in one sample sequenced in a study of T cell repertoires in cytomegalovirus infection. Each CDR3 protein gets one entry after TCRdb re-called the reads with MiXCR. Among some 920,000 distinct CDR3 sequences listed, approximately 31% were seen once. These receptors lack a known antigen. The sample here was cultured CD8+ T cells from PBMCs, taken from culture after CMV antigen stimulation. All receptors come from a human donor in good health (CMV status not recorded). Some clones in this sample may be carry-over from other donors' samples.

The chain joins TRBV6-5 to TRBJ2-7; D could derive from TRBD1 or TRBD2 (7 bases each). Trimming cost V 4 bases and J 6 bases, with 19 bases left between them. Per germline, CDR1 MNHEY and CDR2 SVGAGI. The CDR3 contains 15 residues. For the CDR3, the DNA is TGTGCCAGCAGTTCAATACCGACAGGGAGGGGCGAGCAGTACTTC. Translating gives CASSSIPTGRGEQYF.

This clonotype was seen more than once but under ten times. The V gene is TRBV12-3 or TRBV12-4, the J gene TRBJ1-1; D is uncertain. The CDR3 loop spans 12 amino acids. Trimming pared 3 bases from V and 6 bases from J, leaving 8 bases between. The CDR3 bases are TGTGCCAGCAGTTTCCGGAGGGCTGAAGCTTTCTTT. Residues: CASSFRRAEAFF.

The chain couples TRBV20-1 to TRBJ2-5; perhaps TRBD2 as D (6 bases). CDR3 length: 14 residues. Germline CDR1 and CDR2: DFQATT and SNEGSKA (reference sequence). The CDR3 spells CSMSALTSQETQYF. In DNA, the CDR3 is TGCAGCATGTCGGCCCTGACTAGCCAAGAGACCCAGTACTTC.

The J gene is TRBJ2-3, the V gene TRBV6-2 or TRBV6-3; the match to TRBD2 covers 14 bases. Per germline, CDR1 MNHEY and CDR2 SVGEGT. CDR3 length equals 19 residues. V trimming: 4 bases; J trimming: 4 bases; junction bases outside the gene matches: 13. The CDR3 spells CASSFLRLAGGPIADTQYF. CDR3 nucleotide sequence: TGTGCCAGCAGTTTTCTTCGACTAGCGGGGGGGCCAATAGCAGATACGCAGTATTTT.

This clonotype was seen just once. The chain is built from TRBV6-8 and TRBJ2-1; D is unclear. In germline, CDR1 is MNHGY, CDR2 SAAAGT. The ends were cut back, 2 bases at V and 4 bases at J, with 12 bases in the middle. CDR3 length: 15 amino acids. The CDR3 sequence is CASSYLVGSYNEQFF. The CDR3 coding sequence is TGTGCCAGCAGTTACCTCGTGGGTTCATACAATGAGCAGTTCTTC.

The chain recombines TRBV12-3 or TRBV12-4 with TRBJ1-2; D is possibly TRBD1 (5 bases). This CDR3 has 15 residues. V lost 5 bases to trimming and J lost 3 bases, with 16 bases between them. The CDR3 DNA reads TGTGCCAGCAGTCCCGGGACCCTCAGGGACTATGGCTACACCTTC. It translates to CASSPGTLRDYGYTF.

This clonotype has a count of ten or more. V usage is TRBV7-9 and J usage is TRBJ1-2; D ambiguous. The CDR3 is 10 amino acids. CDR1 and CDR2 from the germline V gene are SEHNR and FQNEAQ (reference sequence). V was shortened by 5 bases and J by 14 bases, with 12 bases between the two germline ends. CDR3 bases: TGTGCCAGCAGCCCACTGCCCAATACCTTC. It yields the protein CASSPLPNTF.

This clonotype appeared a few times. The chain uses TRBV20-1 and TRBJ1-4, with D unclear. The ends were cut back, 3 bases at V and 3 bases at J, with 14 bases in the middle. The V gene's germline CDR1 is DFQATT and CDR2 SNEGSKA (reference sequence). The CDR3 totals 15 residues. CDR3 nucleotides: TGCAGTGCTAGGGATAGGGCGACGGCTAATGAAAAACTGTTTTTT. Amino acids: CSARDRATANEKLFF.

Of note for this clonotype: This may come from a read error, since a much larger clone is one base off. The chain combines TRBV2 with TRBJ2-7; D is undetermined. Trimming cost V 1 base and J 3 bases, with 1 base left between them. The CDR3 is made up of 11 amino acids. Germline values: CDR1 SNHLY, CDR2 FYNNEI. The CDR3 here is CASSEDYEQYF. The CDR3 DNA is TGTGCCAGCAGTGAAGACTACGAGCAGTACTTC.

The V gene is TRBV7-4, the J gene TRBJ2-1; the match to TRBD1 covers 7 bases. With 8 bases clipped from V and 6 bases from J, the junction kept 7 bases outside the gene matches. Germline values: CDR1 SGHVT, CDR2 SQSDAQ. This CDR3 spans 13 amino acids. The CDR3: CASQGGSSNEQFF. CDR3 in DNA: TGTGCCAGCCAAGGGGGCAGCTCCAATGAGCAGTTCTTC.

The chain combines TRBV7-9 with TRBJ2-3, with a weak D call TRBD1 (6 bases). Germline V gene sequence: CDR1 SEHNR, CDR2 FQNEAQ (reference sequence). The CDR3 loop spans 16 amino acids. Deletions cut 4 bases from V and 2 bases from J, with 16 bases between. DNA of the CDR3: TGTGCCAGCAGCTCCTCGGACAGAAGCATCACAGATACGCAGTATTTT. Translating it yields CASSSSDRSITDTQYF. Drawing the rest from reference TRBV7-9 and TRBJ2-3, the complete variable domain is DTGVSQNPRHKITKRGQNVTFRCDPISEHNRLYWYRQTLGQGPEFLTYFQNEAQLEKSRLLSDRFSAERPKGSFSTLEIQRTEQGDSAMYLCASSSSDRSITDTQYFGPGTRLTVL.

This CDR3 reads CSVASSGGYYEQYF. CDR3 in DNA: TGCAGCGTTGCAAGTAGCGGGGGGTACTACGAGCAGTACTTC. The V gene is TRBV29-1, the J gene TRBJ2-7; 10 nucleotides match TRBD2. J was trimmed by 3 bases and V by 4 bases; bases with no gene match: 6. The CDR3 is made up of 14 amino acids. Per germline, CDR1 SQVTM and CDR2 ANQGSEA.

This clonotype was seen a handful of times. The CDR3 nucleotides are TGTGCCAGTAGTATGGGCTACATCACAGATACGCAGTATTTT. Translated, it gives CASSMGYITDTQYF. The gene calls are TRBV19 and TRBJ2-3; D unclear. The germline CDR1 and CDR2 sequences are LNHDA and SQIVND (reference sequence). V gave up 3 bases and J gave up 2 bases, with 9 bases separating them. This CDR3 is built from 14 residues.

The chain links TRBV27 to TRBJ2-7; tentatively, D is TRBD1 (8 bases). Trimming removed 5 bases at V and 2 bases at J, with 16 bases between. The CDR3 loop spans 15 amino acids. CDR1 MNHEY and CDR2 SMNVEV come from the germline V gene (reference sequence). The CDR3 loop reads CASSPTGGGTYEQYF. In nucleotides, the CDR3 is TGTGCCAGCAGTCCTACAGGGGGGGGTACCTACGAGCAGTACTTC.

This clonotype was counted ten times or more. CDR3 nucleotides: TGTGCCAGCAGCTTAGCGGGTCAGGGGGCAGGGACAGAGCAGTTCTTC. It translates to CASSLAGQGAGTEQFF. The chain links TRBV7-8 to TRBJ2-1; 8 nucleotides align to TRBD1. The CDR3 has 16 amino acids. V lost 0 bases to trimming and J lost 10 bases; unmatched junction nucleotides: 11. Germline V gives CDR1 SGHVS, CDR2 FQNEAQ.

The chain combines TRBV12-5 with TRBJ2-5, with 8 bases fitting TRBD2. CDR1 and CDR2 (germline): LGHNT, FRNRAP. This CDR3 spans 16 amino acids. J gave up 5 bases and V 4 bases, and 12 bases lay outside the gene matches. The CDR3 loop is CASGYHGGGSLETQYF. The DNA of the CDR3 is TGTGCTAGTGGTTACCACGGGGGGGGAAGCCTGGAGACCCAGTACTTC. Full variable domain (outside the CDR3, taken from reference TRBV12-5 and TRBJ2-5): DARVTQTPRHKVTEMGQEVTMRCQPILGHNTVFWYRQTMMQGLELLAYFRNRAPLDDSGMPKDRFSAEMPDATLATLKIQPSEPRDSAVYFCASGYHGGGSLETQYFGPGTRLLVL.

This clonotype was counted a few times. This CDR3 reads CASSVVGGTDTQYF. The CDR3, as DNA: TGTGCCAGCAGCGTAGTTGGGGGCACAGATACGCAGTATTTT. The chain is built from TRBV9 and TRBJ2-3; D ambiguous. Trimming stripped 0 bases from V and 1 base from J, with 6 bases between. The CDR3 runs 14 residues. CDR1 SGDLS and CDR2 YYNGEE come from the germline V gene.

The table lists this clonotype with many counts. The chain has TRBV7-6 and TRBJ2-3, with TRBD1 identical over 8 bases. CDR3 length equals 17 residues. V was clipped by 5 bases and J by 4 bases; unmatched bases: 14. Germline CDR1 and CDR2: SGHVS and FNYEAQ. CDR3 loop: CASSPRVQDRVSDTQYF. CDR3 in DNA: TGTGCCAGCAGCCCCCGAGTGCAGGACAGGGTTTCAGATACGCAGTATTTT. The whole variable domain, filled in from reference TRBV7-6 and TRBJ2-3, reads GAGVSQSPRYKVTKRGQDVALRCDPISGHVSLYWYRQALGQGPEFLTYFNYEAQQDKSGLPNDRFSAERPEGSISTLTIQRTEQRDSAMYRCASSPRVQDRVSDTQYFGPGTRLTVL.

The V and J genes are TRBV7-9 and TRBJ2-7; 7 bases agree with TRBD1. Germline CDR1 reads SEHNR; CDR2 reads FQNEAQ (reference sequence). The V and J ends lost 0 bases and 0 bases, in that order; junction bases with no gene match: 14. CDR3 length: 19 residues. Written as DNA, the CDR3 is TGTGCCAGCAGCTTAGCTGGAGAGACAGGGTCTCTCTCCTCCTACGAGCAGTACTTC. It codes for CASSLAGETGSLSSYEQYF.

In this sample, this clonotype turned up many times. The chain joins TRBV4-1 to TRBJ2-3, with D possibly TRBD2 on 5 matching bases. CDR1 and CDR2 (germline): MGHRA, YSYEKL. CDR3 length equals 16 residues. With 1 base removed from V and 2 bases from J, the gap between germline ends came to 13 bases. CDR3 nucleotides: TGCGCCAGCAGCCAAGTTCTAGCTTTATCCACAGATACGCAGTATTTT. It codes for CASSQVLALSTDTQYF.

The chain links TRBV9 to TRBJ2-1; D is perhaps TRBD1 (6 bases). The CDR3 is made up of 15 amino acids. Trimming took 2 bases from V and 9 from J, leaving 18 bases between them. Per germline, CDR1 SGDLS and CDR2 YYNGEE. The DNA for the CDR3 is TGTGCCAGCAGCGTCCGGGCCAACCCACAGGGTGAGCAGTTCTTC. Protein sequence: CASSVRANPQGEQFF. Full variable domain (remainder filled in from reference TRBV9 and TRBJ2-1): DSGVTQTPKHLITATGQRVTLRCSPRSGDLSVYWYQQSLDQGLQFLIQYYNGEERAKGNILERFSAQQFPDLHSELNLSSLELGDSALYFCASSVRANPQGEQFFGPGTRLTVL.

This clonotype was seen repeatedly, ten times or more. DNA of the CDR3: TGTGCCAGCAGCTTAGTAGGAGAAGAGACCCAGTACTTC. Protein product: CASSLVGEETQYF. The chain recombines TRBV7-9 with TRBJ2-5; no firm D call. The germline V and J ends were trimmed by 1 base and 3 bases, with 6 bases remaining between them. Germline lookup yields CDR1 SEHNR and CDR2 FQNEAQ (reference sequence). There are 13 residues in the CDR3.

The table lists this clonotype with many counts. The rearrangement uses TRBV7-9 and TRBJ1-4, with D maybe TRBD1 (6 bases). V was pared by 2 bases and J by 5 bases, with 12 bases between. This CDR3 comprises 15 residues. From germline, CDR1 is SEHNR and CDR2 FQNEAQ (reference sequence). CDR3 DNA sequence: TGTGCCAGCAGCTTACCCTTAAGGGGGAATGAAAAACTGTTTTTT. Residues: CASSLPLRGNEKLFF.

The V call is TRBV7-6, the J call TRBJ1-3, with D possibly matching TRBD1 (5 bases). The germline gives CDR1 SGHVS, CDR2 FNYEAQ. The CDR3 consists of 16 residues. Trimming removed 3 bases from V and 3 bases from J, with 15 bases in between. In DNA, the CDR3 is TGTGCCAGCAGCTTCCCCCTCCGGGGGGTTGGAAACACCATATATTTT. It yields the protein CASSFPLRGVGNTIYF.

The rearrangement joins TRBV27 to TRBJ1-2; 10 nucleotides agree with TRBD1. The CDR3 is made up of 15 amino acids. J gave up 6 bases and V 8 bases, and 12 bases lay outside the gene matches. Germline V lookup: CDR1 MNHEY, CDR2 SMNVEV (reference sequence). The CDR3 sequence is CASGQGGLVLDGYTF. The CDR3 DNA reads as TGTGCCAGCGGACAGGGGGGGCTTGTTTTAGATGGCTACACCTTC.

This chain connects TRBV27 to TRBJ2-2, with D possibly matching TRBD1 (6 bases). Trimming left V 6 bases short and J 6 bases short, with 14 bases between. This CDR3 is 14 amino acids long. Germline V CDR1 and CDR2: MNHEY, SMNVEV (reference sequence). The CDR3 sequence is CASSTGSTAGELFF. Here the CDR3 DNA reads TGTGCCAGCAGCACAGGGTCTACGGCCGGGGAGCTGTTTTTT.

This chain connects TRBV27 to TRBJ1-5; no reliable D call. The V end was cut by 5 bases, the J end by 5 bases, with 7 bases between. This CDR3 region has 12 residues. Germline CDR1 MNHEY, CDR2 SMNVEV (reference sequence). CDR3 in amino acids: CASSGSDQPQHF. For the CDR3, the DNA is TGTGCCAGCAGTGGGTCAGATCAGCCCCAGCATTTT.

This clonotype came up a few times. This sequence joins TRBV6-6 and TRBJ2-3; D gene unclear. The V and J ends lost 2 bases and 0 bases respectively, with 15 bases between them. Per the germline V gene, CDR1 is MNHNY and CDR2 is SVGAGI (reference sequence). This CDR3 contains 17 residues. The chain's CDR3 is CASSYVELPASTDTQYF. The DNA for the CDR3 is TGTGCCAGCAGTTACGTAGAACTTCCAGCTAGCACAGATACGCAGTATTTT.

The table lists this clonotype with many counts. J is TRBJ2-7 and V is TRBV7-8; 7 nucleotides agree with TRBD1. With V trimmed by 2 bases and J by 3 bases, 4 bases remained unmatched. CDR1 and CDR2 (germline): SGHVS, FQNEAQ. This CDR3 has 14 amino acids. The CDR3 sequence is CASSLTGDGYEQYV. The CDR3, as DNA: TGTGCCAGCAGCTTAACAGGGGATGGCTACGAGCAGTACGTC.

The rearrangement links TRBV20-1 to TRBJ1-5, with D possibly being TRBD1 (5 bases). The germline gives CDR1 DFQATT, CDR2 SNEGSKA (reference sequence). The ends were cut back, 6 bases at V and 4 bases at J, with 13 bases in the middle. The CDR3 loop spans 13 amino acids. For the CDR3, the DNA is TGCAGTGCCCCGGGACGGTCGAATCAGCCCCAGCATTTT. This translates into CSAPGRSNQPQHF.

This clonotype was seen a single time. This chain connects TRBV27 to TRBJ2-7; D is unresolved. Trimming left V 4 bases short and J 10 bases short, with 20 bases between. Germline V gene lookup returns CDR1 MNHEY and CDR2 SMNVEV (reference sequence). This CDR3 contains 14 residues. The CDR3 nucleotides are TGTGCCAGCAGTTCCATCACTCCCCCAGAGTCCCAGTACTTC. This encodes CASSSITPPESQYF.

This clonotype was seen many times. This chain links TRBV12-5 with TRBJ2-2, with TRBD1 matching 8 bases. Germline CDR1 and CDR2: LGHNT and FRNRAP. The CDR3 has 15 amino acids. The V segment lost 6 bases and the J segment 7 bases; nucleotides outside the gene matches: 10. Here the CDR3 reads CASGSGTGVIGELFF. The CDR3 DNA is TGTGCTAGTGGATCCGGGACAGGCGTCATCGGGGAGCTGTTTTTT.